Here is one TCR beta chain with its context. Its specificity is not known. These data are taken from a study of shared clonotypes between healthy human individuals. Whole-study findings and limits: Only blood was sampled, and tissue TCR repertoires likely differ from blood ones. A handful of donors held about 5% of naive CD4 clonotypes in common. Having only a few donors restricted how much genetic and exposure-history diversity was captured.

Germline V gene lookup returns CDR1 SGHRS and CDR2 YFSETQ. V was shortened by 4 bases and J by 4 bases, with 9 bases between the two germline ends. The CDR3 extends over 14 amino acids. Assay used: immunoSEQ multiplex PCR; TCRdb lists only in-frame clones, some missing. The table has 2 million to 3 million clones, under 95% seen once. Both subsets, CD45RA+ naive and CD45RA-negative memory, were split from the CD4+ cells. The sequence was collected from a man aged 18 to 30 in good health. Some clones in this sample may be carry-over from other donors' samples. Material: naive CD4+ T cells from PBMCs. As to subset: CD45RA+ positively selected. The chain links TRBV5-1 to TRBJ2-6; no clear D. CDR3 in amino acids: CASSPPGGANVLTF. The CDR3 coding sequence is TGCGCCAGCAGCCCGCCCGGGGGGGCCAACGTCCTGACTTTC.